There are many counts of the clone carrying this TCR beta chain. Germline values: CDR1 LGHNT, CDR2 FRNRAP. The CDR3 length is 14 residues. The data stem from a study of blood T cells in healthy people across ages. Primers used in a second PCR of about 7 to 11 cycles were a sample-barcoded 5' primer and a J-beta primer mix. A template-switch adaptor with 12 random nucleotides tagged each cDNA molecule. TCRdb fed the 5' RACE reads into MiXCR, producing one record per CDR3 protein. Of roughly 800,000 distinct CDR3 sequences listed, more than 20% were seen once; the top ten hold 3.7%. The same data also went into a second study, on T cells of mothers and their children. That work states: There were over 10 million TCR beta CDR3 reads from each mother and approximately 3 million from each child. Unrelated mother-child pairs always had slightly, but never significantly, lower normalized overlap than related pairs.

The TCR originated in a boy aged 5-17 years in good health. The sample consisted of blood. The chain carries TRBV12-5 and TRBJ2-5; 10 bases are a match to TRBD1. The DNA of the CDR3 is TGTGCCGAGGGAGACAGGGGGCGGCAAGAGACCCAGTACTTC. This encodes CAEGDRGRQETQYF.